What follows are 18 T cell receptor beta chains derived from one specimen sequenced in a study of post-analysis software for immune sequencing data. Findings and limits, study-wide: There were a few TRBV segments more frequent in patients than controls, and TRBV5-6, TRBV5-1 and TRBV20-1 were among them.

Their antigens remain unidentified. cDNA libraries of TCR beta carried unique molecular identifiers. Using its own MiXCR run on the PCR reads, TCRdb lists one record per CDR3 protein. The repertoire holds 400,000 to 500,000 distinct CDR3 sequences, with roughly 38% as singletons. Sequenced material: blood. These receptor sequences come from a girl aged 2-10 years with multiple sclerosis.

The chain employs TRBV5-5 and TRBJ2-4; D is unclear. Trimming took off 1 base at V and 5 bases at J, with 7 bases between the two ends. CDR3 length equals 13 residues. The germline V gene has CDR1 SGHKS and CDR2 YYEKEE (reference sequence). The CDR3 DNA sequence: TGTGCCAGCAGCTTGCGTATAGAAAACATTCAGTACTTC. It encodes CASSLRIENIQYF.

This chain uses TRBV7-2 with TRBJ2-3, with TRBD2 matching over 7 bases. The CDR3 totals 17 residues. V dropped 1 base and J dropped 1; count of bases not matched to a gene: 8. CDR1 is SGHTA, CDR2 FQGNSA, per germline. The CDR3 loop reads CASSLGWRTSRTDTQYF. CDR3 DNA: TGTGCCAGCAGCTTAGGATGGAGGACTAGTCGCACAGATACGCAGTATTTT.

The chain employs TRBV6-5 and TRBJ2-5, with D tentatively TRBD1 (5 bases). Trimming took 2 bases from V and 5 from J, leaving 12 bases between them. The germline V gene encodes CDR1 MNHEY and CDR2 SVGAGI. The CDR3 extends over 14 amino acids. The CDR3 DNA reads TGTGCCAGCAGTTACCGGCCAGCAGGGGAGACCCAGTACTTC. Translated, it gives CASSYRPAGETQYF.

At least ten counts were recorded for this clonotype. The J gene is TRBJ2-3, the V gene TRBV6-5; no clear D. With 6 bases removed from V and 4 bases from J, the gap between germline ends came to 20 bases. CDR3 length equals 16 residues. Per the germline V gene, CDR1 is MNHEY and CDR2 is SVGAGI. CDR3 coding DNA: TGTGCCAGCAGCACTCTCAGAAAGAGGACGGCAGATACGCAGTATTTT. It translates to CASSTLRKRTADTQYF.

This clonotype has just a few counts. One end of the junction fails to match germline, which may point to a read error. The chain employs TRBV12-5 and TRBJ1-1, with D perhaps TRBD1 (6 bases). The germline V gene has CDR1 LGHNT and CDR2 FRNRAP. This CDR3 has 13 residues. This CDR3 reads CASGLDFQGRGFF. CDR3 DNA sequence: TGTGCCAGTGGTTTGGATTTCCAGGGGAGAGGTTTCTTT.

The chain has TRBV7-3 and TRBJ1-1; a weak D match, TRBD1 (5 bases). Germline CDR1 and CDR2: SGHTA and FQGTGA. Between the trimmed V and J ends, which lost 5 bases and 6 bases, there was a span of 10 bases. This CDR3 is built from 12 residues. As DNA, the CDR3 is TGTGCCAGCAGCGGTGGAGGGGCTGAAGCTTTCTTT. Its protein product is CASSGGGAEAFF.

This chain links TRBV29-1 with TRBJ2-3; a weak D match, TRBD2 (5 bases). Germline CDR1 and CDR2: SQVTM and ANQGSEA. The CDR3 runs 13 residues. The V end was cut by 5 bases, the J end by 5 bases, with 14 bases between. CDR3 protein: CSVLGEWRDTQYF. The CDR3 DNA sequence: TGCAGCGTTCTCGGGGAGTGGAGAGATACGCAGTATTTT.

In its sample, this clonotype was seen a few times. The gene calls are TRBV27 and TRBJ1-5; TRBD1 aligns across 7 bases. The germline gives CDR1 MNHEY, CDR2 SMNVEV (reference sequence). V lost 2 bases and J lost 6; bases outside the gene matches: 7. CDR3 length: 15 amino acids. CDR3 protein: CASSLEGARVQPQHF. The CDR3 nucleotides read TGTGCCAGCAGTTTAGAGGGGGCGCGGGTTCAGCCCCAGCATTTT.

This chain uses TRBV4-2 with TRBJ2-7; D possibly uses TRBD1 or TRBD2 (5 bases each). Trimming removed 0 bases at V and 7 bases at J, with 10 bases between. Germline V gene data show CDR1 as LGHNA and CDR2 as YNFKEQ. This CDR3 contains 13 residues. This CDR3 reads CASSQEGDGEQYF. DNA for the CDR3: TGTGCCAGCAGCCAAGAGGGGGATGGGGAGCAGTACTTC.

This clonotype was counted a single time. The genes are TRBV4-2 and TRBJ1-4; 7 bases are a match to TRBD1. CDR3 length: 16 residues. From germline, CDR1 is LGHNA and CDR2 YNFKEQ. Germline trimming cut 1 base from V and 7 bases from J; bases unmatched to any gene: 9. CDR3 nucleotide sequence: TGTGCCAGCAGCCAAGGAGCGACAGGGAAGGTTGAAAAACTGTTTTTT. Residues: CASSQGATGKVEKLFF.

The chain recombines TRBV5-5 with TRBJ2-6; weak D call: TRBD1 (5 bases). Trimming took 4 bases from V and 0 from J, leaving 20 bases between them. Germline V gives CDR1 SGHKS, CDR2 YYEKEE (reference sequence). The CDR3 has 19 amino acids. The CDR3 DNA follows: TGTGCCAGCAGCCCAAGACAGACACTAATAAACTCTGGGGCCAACGTCCTGACTTTC. Translated: CASSPRQTLINSGANVLTF.

The gene calls are TRBV12-3 or TRBV12-4 and TRBJ2-7; TRBD2 matches 9 bases. V lost 5 bases and J lost 2; bases outside the gene matches: 7. CDR3 length equals 15 residues. CDR3 sequence (DNA): TGTGCCAGCAGTCCTAGCGGGACCAATCCCTACGAGCAGTACTTC. It translates to CASSPSGTNPYEQYF.

The chain couples TRBV20-1 to TRBJ2-1; 8 nucleotides match TRBD2. The CDR3 has 14 amino acids. J gave up 2 bases and V 7 bases, and 7 bases lay outside the gene matches. Germline values: CDR1 DFQATT, CDR2 SNEGSKA (reference sequence). The CDR3 region is CSGERRGAYNEQFF. As DNA, the CDR3 is TGCAGTGGGGAACGGCGGGGGGCCTACAATGAGCAGTTCTTC.

This clonotype occurred once. V is TRBV2 and J is TRBJ1-5; no firm D call. The CDR3 runs to 14 residues. The V end lost 7 bases, the J end lost 0 bases, and 10 bases lay between the germline ends. The germline CDR1 and CDR2 sequences are SNHLY and FYNNEI. The CDR3, as DNA: TGTGCCAGCACAGACACCTATAGCAATCAGCCCCAGCATTTT. Translated: CASTDTYSNQPQHF.

This clonotype was observed a few times. The chain links TRBV4-3 to TRBJ2-1, with 8 bases identical to TRBD2. Germline CDR1 LGHNA, CDR2 YSLEER. The CDR3 contains 14 residues. Losses at the gene ends were 8 bases for V and 9 bases for J; bases not matched to a gene: 12. CDR3: CASGRSGSIGEQFF. The CDR3 DNA is TGCGCCAGCGGCAGGAGCGGGAGCATCGGTGAGCAGTTCTTC.

The V gene is TRBV11-1, the J gene TRBJ1-4, with no clear D. This CDR3 region has 17 residues. Deletions cut 5 bases from V and 8 bases from J, with 24 bases between. The V gene's germline CDR1 is SGHAT and CDR2 FQDESV (reference sequence). The CDR3 DNA is TGTGCCAGCAGCAACCTGGGGAGAGGGAAGCAGAAAGAAAAACTGTTTTTT. Translating it yields CASSNLGRGKQKEKLFF.

The chain recombines TRBV12-3 or TRBV12-4 with TRBJ2-7, with 8 positions matching TRBD2. CDR3 length equals 14 residues. V shed 7 bases and J 5 bases; nucleotides not matched to a gene: 10. The CDR3 sequence: CASTIAGRMNEQYF. Here the CDR3 DNA reads TGTGCCAGCACCATAGCGGGAAGAATGAACGAGCAGTACTTC.

This chain links TRBV7-9 with TRBJ1-1; D remains ambiguous. The V and J ends lost 2 bases and 0 bases respectively, with 13 bases between them. Germline assignment: CDR1 SEHNR and CDR2 FQNEAQ (reference sequence). This CDR3 has 16 residues. DNA of the CDR3: TGTGCCAGCAGCTTACAACATTTAACCATGAACACTGAAGCTTTCTTT. Translating it yields CASSLQHLTMNTEAFF.